The source of this TCR beta chain is a study of blood T cell repertoires in COVID-19. The overall study: Collection of acute and convalescent COVID-19 samples took place in the United States, Italy and Spain. The cDNA or gDNA used as material had been derived from T cells, B-cell-depleted T cells, or PBMCs.

The CDR3 has 16 residues. Germline trimming cut 6 bases from V and 4 bases from J; bases unmatched to any gene: 8. Germline CDR1 and CDR2: LGHNT and FRNRAP. Original processing methods: How many nucleated cells were present was estimated from reference gene primer amplification. Sequencing was performed with immunoSEQ multiplex PCR; in TCRdb, only in-frame clones are kept and a portion is missing. V, J and clone size were drawn from that table, and D and trimming were deduced from the DNA. The top ten hold about 4% of the sample, which has nearly 110,000 clones, 80% to 85% seen once. The sample taken for sequencing was peripheral blood. The chain is built from TRBV12-5 and TRBJ2-1; 11 positions match TRBD2. The receptor comes from a human donor in a cohort sampled during active COVID-19. The CDR3 loop is CASGPILAGAYNEQFF. The CDR3 DNA follows: TGTGCTAGTGGCCCTATACTAGCGGGGGCGTACAATGAGCAGTTCTTC.